What follows are 4 T cell receptor beta chains derived from one specimen sequenced in a study of blood T cell repertoires in COVID-19. The table came from immunoSEQ multiplex PCR; TCRdb's copy has only in-frame clones and leaves some out. Among some 62,000 clones, around 87% were seen once, and the ten largest hold 15% to 20%. The sample taken for sequencing was peripheral blood. The receptors were sampled from a woman in her fifties or sixties with COVID-19, enrolled during active disease.

V usage is TRBV30 and J usage is TRBJ1-5; tentative D call: TRBD1 (5 bases). V lost 2 bases, J lost 0 bases, and 8 bases lay in between. The CDR3 totals 14 residues. CDR1 and CDR2 (germline): GTSNPN, SVGIG (reference sequence). The CDR3 nucleotides read TGTGCCTGGAGTTGGACAATTAGCAATCAGCCCCAGCATTTT. Protein: CAWSWTISNQPQHF.

This clone was seen once. V is TRBV30 and J is TRBJ2-6; D ambiguous. Germline V lookup: CDR1 GTSNPN, CDR2 SVGIG (reference sequence). Trimming stripped 5 bases from V and 0 bases from J, with 5 bases between. This CDR3 comprises 13 residues. CDR3 amino acids: CAWALSGANVLTF. As DNA, the CDR3 is TGTGCCTGGGCCCTCTCTGGGGCCAACGTCCTGACTTTC.

The CDR3 spells CSVTSRQTTYEQYF. The CDR3 DNA reads as TGCAGCGTTACATCGCGACAGACCACCTACGAGCAGTACTTC. This chain uses TRBV29-1 with TRBJ2-7, with D possibly matching TRBD1 (5 bases). V was pared by 5 bases and J by 2 bases, with 16 bases between. The CDR3 length is 14 residues. Germline V gives CDR1 SQVTM, CDR2 ANQGSEA.

The chain recombines TRBV19 with TRBJ1-1, with TRBD1 matching over 10 bases. Trimming cost V 6 bases and J 4 bases; bases outside gene matches: 8. The germline V gene encodes CDR1 LNHDA and CDR2 SQIVND (reference sequence). This CDR3 spans 15 amino acids. The DNA of the CDR3 is TGTGCCAGTAGCCAATTGGGGGACAGGGGCACTGAAGCTTTCTTT. It encodes CASSQLGDRGTEAFF.